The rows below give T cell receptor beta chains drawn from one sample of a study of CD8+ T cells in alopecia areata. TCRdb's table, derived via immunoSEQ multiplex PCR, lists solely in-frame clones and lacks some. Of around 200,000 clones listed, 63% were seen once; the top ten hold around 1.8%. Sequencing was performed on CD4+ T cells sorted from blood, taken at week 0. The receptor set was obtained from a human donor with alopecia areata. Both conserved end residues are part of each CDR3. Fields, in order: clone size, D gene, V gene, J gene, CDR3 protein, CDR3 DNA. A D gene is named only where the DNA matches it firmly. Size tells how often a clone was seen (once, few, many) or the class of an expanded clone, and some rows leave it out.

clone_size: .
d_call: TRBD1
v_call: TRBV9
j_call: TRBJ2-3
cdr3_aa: CASSASGQAGTDTQYF
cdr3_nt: TGTGCCAGCAGCGCGTCGGGACAGGCGGGCACAGATACGCAGTATTTT

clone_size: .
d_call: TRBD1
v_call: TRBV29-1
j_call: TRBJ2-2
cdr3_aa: CSVDRGRTGELFF
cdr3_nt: TGCAGCGTGGACAGGGGGCGCACCGGGGAGCTGTTTTTT

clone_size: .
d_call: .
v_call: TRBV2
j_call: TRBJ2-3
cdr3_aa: CASTNPAPEQYF
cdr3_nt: TGTGCCAGCACAAATCCCGCGCCGGAGCAGTATTTT

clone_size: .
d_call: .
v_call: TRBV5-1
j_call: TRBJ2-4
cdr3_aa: CASSLEKGGRNIQYF
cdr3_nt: TGCGCCAGCAGCTTGGAGAAGGGAGGTCGTAACATTCAGTACTTC

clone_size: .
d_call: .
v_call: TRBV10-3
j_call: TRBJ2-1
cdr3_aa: CAISVGPQKGDEQFF
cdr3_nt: TGTGCCATCAGTGTGGGGCCCCAAAAGGGCGATGAGCAGTTCTTC

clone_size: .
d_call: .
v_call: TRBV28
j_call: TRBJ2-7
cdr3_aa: CATRGGWGEQYF
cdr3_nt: TGTGCCACCCGGGGAGGCTGGGGCGAGCAGTACTTC

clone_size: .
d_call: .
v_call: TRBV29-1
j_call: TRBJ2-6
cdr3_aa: CSVEDGANVLTF
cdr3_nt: TGCAGCGTTGAGGACGGGGCCAACGTCCTGACTTTC

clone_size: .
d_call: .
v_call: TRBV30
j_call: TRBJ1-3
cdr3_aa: CAWTDAGNTIYF
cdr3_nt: TGTGCCTGGACTGATGCTGGAAACACCATATATTTT

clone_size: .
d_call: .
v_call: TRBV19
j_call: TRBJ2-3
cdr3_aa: CASSGLASTDTQYF
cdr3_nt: TGTGCCAGTAGTGGGCTAGCGAGCACAGATACGCAGTATTTT

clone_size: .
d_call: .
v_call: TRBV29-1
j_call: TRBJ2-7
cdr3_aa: CSVERSGTYEQYF
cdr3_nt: TGCAGCGTTGAACGGTCAGGGACTTACGAGCAGTACTTC

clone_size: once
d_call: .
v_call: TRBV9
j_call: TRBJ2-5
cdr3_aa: CASSGLGTRETQYF
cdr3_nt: TGTGCCAGCAGCGGGCTCGGGACAAGGGAGACCCAGTACTTC

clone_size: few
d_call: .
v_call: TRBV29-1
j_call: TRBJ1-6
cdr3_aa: CSVGTVRGLHF
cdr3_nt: TGCAGCGTTGGGACGGTCCGGGGCCTCCACTTT

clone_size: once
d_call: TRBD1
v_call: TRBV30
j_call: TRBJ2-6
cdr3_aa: CAWSPPGTGLLWANVLTF
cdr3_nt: TGTGCCTGGAGTCCCCCCGGGACAGGATTGCTCTGGGCCAACGTCCTGACTTTC

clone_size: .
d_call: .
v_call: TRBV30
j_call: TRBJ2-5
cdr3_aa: CAWSAGPFQETQYF
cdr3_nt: TGTGCCTGGAGTGCCGGTCCTTTTCAAGAGACCCAGTACTTC

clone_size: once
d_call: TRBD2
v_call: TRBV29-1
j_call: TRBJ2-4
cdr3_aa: CSVGGTSGAINIQYF
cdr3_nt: TGCAGCGTTGGTGGGACTAGCGGTGCTATAAACATTCAGTACTTC

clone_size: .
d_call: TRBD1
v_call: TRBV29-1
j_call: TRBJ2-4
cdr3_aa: CSVALGQHIQYF
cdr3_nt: TGCAGCGTTGCTCTGGGACAGCACATTCAGTACTTC

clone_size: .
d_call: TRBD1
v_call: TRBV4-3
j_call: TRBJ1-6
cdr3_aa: CASSGDRVNSPLHF
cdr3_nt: TGCGCCAGCAGCGGCGACAGGGTCAATTCACCCCTCCACTTT

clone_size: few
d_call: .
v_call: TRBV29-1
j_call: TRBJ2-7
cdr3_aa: CSVGEQSEQYF
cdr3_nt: TGCAGCGTTGGAGAGCAAAGTGAGCAGTACTTC

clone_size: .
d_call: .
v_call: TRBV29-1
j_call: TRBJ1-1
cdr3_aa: CSVEGGYTEAFF
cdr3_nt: TGCAGCGTTGAAGGGGGTTACACTGAAGCTTTCTTT

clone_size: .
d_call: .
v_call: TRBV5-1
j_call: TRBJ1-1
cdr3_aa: CASRKTSGAMNTEAFF
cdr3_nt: TGCGCCAGCAGAAAGACGTCCGGCGCCATGAACACTGAAGCTTTCTTT

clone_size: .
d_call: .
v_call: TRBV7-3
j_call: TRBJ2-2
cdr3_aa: CASSLVAPPNTGELFF
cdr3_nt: TGTGCCAGCAGCTTAGTAGCGCCACCAAACACCGGGGAGCTGTTTTTT

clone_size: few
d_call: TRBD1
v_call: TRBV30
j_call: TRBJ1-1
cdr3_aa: CAWSTPDRKNTEAFF
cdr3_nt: TGTGCCTGGAGCACCCCGGACAGGAAAAACACTGAAGCTTTCTTT

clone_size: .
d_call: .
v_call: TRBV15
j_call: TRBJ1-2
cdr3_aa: CATSRDGGVWYGYTF
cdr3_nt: TGTGCCACCAGCAGAGATGGAGGGGTTTGGTATGGCTACACCTTC

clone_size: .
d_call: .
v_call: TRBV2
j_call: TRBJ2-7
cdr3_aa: CASAPDNGYEQYF
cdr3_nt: TGTGCCAGCGCACCGGACAATGGCTACGAGCAGTACTTC

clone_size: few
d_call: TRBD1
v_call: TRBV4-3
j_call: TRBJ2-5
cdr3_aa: CASSPGTGDQETQYF
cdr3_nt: TGCGCCAGCAGCCCCGGGACAGGCGACCAGGAGACCCAGTACTTC

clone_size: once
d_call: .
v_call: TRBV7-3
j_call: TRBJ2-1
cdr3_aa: CASSTQGVYNEQFF
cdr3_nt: TGTGCCAGCAGCACACAGGGCGTATACAATGAGCAGTTCTTC

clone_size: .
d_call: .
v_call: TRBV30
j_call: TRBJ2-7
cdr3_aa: CAWTTGSYEQYF
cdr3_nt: TGTGCCTGGACCACGGGGTCCTACGAGCAGTACTTC

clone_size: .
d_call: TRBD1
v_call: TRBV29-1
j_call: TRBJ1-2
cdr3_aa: CSVPRGLSYGYTF
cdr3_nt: TGCAGCGTACCTAGGGGGCTTAGCTATGGCTACACCTTC

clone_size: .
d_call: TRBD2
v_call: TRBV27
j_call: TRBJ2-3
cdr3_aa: CASSLSPTMTGGTQYF
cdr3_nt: TGTGCCAGCAGTTTATCCCCTACCATGACGGGAGGTACGCAGTATTTT

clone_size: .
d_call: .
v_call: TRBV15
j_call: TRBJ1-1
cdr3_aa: CATLAQGNTEAFF
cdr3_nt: TGTGCCACCTTAGCACAGGGGAACACTGAAGCTTTCTTT

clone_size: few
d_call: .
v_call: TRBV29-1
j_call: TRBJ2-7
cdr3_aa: CSVRDISYEQYF
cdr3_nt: TGCAGCGTTAGGGACATCTCCTACGAGCAGTACTTC

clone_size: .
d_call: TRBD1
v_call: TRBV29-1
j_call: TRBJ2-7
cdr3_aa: CSVRARGPYEQYF
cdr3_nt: TGCAGCGTTCGAGCCAGGGGGCCCTACGAGCAGTACTTC

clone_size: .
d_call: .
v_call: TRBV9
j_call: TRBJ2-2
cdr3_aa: CASSVGTGELFF
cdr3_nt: TGTGCCAGCAGCGTTGGGACCGGGGAGCTGTTTTTT

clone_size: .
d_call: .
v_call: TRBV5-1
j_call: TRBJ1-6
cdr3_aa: CASSARDGYNSPLHF
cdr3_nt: TGCGCCAGCAGCGCCAGGGATGGCTATAATTCACCCCTCCACTTT

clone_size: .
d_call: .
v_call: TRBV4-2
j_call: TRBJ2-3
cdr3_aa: CASSQDLDTQYF
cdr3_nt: TGTGCCAGCAGCCAAGACTTGGATACGCAGTATTTT

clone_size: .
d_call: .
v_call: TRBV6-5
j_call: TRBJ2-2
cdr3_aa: CASRSAGGELFF
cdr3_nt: TGTGCCAGCAGATCGGCGGGCGGGGAGCTGTTTTTT

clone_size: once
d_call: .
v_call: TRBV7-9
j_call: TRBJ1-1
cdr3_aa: CASRADRHTEAFF
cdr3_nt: TGTGCCAGCAGGGCTGACAGGCACACTGAAGCTTTCTTT

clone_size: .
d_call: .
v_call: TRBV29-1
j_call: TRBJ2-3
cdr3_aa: CSGKDRSPTDTQYF
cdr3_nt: TGCAGCGGCAAAGACAGGAGCCCCACAGATACGCAGTATTTT

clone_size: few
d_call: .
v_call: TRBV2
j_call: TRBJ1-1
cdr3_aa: CASSVADKAFF
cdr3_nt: TGTGCCAGCAGTGTAGCAGATAAAGCTTTCTTT

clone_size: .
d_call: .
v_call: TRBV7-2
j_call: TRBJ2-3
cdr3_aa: CASRPPTLSTDTQYF
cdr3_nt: TGTGCCAGCAGACCACCTACTCTTAGCACAGATACGCAGTATTTT

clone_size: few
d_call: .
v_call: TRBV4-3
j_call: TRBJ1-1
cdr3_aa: CASSSPTSRTEAFF
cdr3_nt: TGCGCCAGCAGCTCCCCGACATCTCGAACTGAAGCTTTCTTT

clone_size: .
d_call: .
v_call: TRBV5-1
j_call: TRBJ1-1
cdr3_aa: CASSLMATTEAFF
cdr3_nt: TGCGCCAGCAGCTTGATGGCAACCACTGAAGCTTTCTTT

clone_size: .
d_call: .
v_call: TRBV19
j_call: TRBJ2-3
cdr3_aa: CASSIILANTQYF
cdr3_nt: TGTGCCAGTAGTATCATCCTAGCAAATACGCAGTATTTT

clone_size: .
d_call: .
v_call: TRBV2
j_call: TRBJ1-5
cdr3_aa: CASSVTGDQPQHF
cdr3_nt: TGTGCCAGCAGTGTAACTGGGGATCAGCCCCAGCATTTT

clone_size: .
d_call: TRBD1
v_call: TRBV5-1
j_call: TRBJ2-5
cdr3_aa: CASSPYSGQGDETQYF
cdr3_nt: TGCGCCAGCAGCCCCTACTCGGGACAGGGAGATGAGACCCAGTACTTC

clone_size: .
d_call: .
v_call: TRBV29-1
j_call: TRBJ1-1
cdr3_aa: CSVGGMQGFQNTEAFF
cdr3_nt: TGCAGCGTTGGAGGGATGCAAGGGTTCCAGAACACTGAAGCTTTCTTT

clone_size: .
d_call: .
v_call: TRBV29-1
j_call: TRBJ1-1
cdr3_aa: CSINVQGRVRNTEAFF
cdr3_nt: TGCAGTATTAATGTTCAGGGGCGGGTCAGGAACACTGAAGCTTTCTTT

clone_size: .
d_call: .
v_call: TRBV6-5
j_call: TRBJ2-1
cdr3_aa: CASSYAGWNEQFF
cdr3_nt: TGTGCCAGCAGTTACGCAGGGTGGAATGAGCAGTTCTTC

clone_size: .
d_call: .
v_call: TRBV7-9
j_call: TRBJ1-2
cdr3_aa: CASSLQPTAYGYTF
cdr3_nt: TGTGCCAGCAGCTTACAACCGACAGCCTATGGCTACACCTTC

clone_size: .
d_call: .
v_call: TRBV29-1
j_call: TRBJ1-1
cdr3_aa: CSVGQGYMAFF
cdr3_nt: TGCAGCGTTGGGCAGGGGTATATGGCTTTCTTT

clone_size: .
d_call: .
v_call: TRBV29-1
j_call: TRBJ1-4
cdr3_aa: CSVFGTNEKLFF
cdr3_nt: TGCAGCGTTTTTGGAACTAATGAAAAACTGTTTTTT

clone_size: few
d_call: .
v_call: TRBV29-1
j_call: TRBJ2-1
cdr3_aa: CSVTIQPGHFYNEQFF
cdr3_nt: TGCAGCGTTACGATACAACCGGGACACTTTTACAATGAGCAGTTCTTC

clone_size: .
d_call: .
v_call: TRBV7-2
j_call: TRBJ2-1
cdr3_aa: CASSVSDYNEQFF
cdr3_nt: TGTGCCAGCAGCGTATCGGACTACAATGAGCAGTTCTTC

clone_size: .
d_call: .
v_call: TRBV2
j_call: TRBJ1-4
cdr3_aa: CATAQGMREKLFF
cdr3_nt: TGTGCCACGGCCCAGGGAATGAGGGAAAAACTGTTTTTT

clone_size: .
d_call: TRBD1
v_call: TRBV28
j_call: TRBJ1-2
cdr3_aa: CASSPGTGFRHGSNYGYTF
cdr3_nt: TGTGCCAGCAGCCCCGGGACAGGTTTTCGTCATGGGTCGAACTATGGCTACACCTTC

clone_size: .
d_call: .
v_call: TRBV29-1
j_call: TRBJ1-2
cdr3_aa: CSVEARSLGYTF
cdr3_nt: TGCAGCGTTGAAGCCCGTTCTCTTGGCTACACCTTC

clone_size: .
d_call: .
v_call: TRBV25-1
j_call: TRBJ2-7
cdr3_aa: CASSTRQTYEQYF
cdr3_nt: TGTGCCAGCAGTACGCGACAGACCTACGAGCAGTACTTC

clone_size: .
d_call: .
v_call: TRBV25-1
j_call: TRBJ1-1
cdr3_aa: CASSSMGTEAFF
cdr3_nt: TGTGCCAGCAGTTCCATGGGAACTGAAGCTTTCTTT